This T cell receptor beta chain was identified during a study of cytomegalovirus exposure and HLA in healthy donors. Study details: T cells numbering about 180 million yielded some 100 million unique TCR beta sequences in an earlier analysis. Study-wide points: Data from an earlier analysis indicated that most TCR beta V segments were productive either about 90% or about 30% of the time.

On this clone itself: The antigen is not known.

With 60 Vbeta and 13 Jbeta primers, the PCR was carried out. TCRdb's table, derived via immunoSEQ multiplex PCR, lists solely in-frame clones and lacks some. In the table there are about 160,000 clones, 81% of which are singletons. V was clipped by 1 base and J by 6 bases; unmatched bases: 11. Germline V gene lookup returns CDR1 LNHNV and CDR2 YYDKDF (reference sequence). This CDR3 comprises 16 residues. This receptor was taken from a woman aged 50 to 60 in good health and CMV-seronegative. This rearrangement joins TRBV15 to TRBJ1-1; TRBD1 matches 7 bases. The specimen was PBMCs. CDR3 sequence reads: CATSRGDRVGLPEAFF. In DNA form, the CDR3 reads TGTGCCACCAGCAGAGGCGACAGGGTAGGTCTCCCTGAAGCTTTCTTT.